This T cell receptor beta chain was retrieved from a study of cytomegalovirus exposure and HLA in healthy donors. A single count supports this clone. Primers for the PCR totalled 60 Vbeta and 13 Jbeta. Generated by immunoSEQ multiplex PCR, the TCRdb table keeps only in-frame clones and is missing some. The sample has about 200,000 clones, roughly 82% seen once. From germline, CDR1 is MNHEY and CDR2 SVGAGI. The length of the CDR3 is 16 residues. The V segment lost 4 bases and the J segment 4 bases; nucleotides outside the gene matches: 3. The sequenced sample was PBMCs. The clonotype originates from a man between 40 and 49 years old in good health and CMV-seropositive. The V call is TRBV6-5, the J call TRBJ2-1; 14 nucleotides agree with TRBD2. The CDR3 region is CASSSGTSGRYNEQFF. CDR3 nucleotide sequence: TGTGCCAGCAGTTCCGGGACTAGCGGGAGATACAATGAGCAGTTCTTC.